This TCR beta chain was documented in a study of spatial heterogeneity in lung cancer (dated by TCRdb to the late 2010s). Broadly, across the study: More beta-chain than alpha-chain transcripts were consistently detected, likely reflecting higher beta-chain transcript abundance. In tumor regions, TCR transcript counts showed a strong correlation with a T cell transcriptional module score derived from matched bulk RNA-seq. In the raw uncorrected reads, each unique combination of TCR and UMI appeared on average more than ten times. In non-small cell lung cancer, the study quantitatively compared TCR alpha and beta repertoires across several tumor regions, matched nontumor lung, and blood. TCR repertoire features were related to nonsynonymous mutation counts determined by whole-exome sequencing of tumor tissue. At surgery, some 220 tumor regions, approximately 64 matched nontumor lung samples and 56 PBMC samples were TCR-sequenced for both alpha and beta chains. What the study reported, not specific to this receptor: The count of ubiquitous expanded TCRs correlated with the count of ubiquitous nonsynonymous mutations, and the count of regional expanded TCRs correlated with the count of regional nonsynonymous mutations. Additional single-cell paired TCR alpha and beta sequencing was considered necessary to confirm, at a functional level, the hypothesis that regional TCRs recognize regional mutations. TCR-seq was estimated to cover only 6% to 7% of tumor T cells for alpha chains and roughly 14% for beta chains. The tumor nonsynonymous mutation count correlated with the number of expanded intratumoral alpha and beta TCRs.

Counted from cysteine to phenylalanine, this CDR3 has 12 amino acids. The entry retains the CDR3 DNA only, 36 bases that are in frame from base 1. CDR1 SQVTM and CDR2 ANQGSEA are derived from the germline V gene. The germline ends are 9 bases apart after V is trimmed by 5 bases and J by 2 bases. About this clonotype itself: The clone's antigen remains unknown. Base qualities are not recorded, but no much larger clone differs from it by a single base.

This specimen's time point label, interpreted: sample taken at primary tumor resection. Samples were obtained from 72 patients with early-stage, untreated non-small cell lung cancer from the lung TRACERx cohort. TCR sequencing used whole RNA extracted from tumor and nontumor lung tissue, or from cryopreserved PBMC samples, without cell sorting. Patients were selected for TCR sequencing only if sufficient RNA was available from at least two tumor regions. Tumor and adjacent nontumor lung specimens were reviewed by a lung pathologist before selection. The library was prepared using 5' RACE. Sequencing was carried out with a NextSeq 500. In the TCR library protocol, a unique molecular identifier was attached to each TCR cDNA molecule so that PCR and sequencing errors could be corrected. Processing in the source paper ran as follows. TCR identification, UMI-based error correction and CDR3 extraction were performed with Decombinator tools. TCRs above a frequency of 2 per 1,000, corresponding to the top 1% of the tumor frequency distribution, were defined as expanded. Expanded tumor TCRs were classed as regional if statistically deemed absent (corrected P<0.05) from at least one tumor region, otherwise ubiquitous. Renyi diversity was calculated using the R vegan package after each repertoire was subsampled 100 times to 5,000 TCRs. CDR3 similarity networks were constructed using string-kernel similarity of amino acid triplets, with links drawn between CDR3s whose pairwise similarity was above 0.82. Using fastp at Q25 and MiXCR, TCRdb reprocessed the public reads and kept productive beta chains. Rows are combined by CDR3 protein, so each entry shows the most common genes and DNA. These V and J calls are TCRdb output, not the study's own analysis. The sample records around 3,100 distinct CDR3 sequences, approximately 7.9% of which are singletons. In total, the top ten clones hold 8% to 13% of the sample.

The rearranged segments are TRBV29-1 and TRBJ2-5; the D gene lacks a confident call. The sequence derives from a male donor with early-stage non-small cell lung cancer. The material was lung tumor tissue, obtained at surgery. The CDR3 amino acid sequence is: CSVRSRQETQYF. Read as DNA, the sequence is TGCAGCGTTAGGAGCAGGCAAGAGACCCAGTACTTC.